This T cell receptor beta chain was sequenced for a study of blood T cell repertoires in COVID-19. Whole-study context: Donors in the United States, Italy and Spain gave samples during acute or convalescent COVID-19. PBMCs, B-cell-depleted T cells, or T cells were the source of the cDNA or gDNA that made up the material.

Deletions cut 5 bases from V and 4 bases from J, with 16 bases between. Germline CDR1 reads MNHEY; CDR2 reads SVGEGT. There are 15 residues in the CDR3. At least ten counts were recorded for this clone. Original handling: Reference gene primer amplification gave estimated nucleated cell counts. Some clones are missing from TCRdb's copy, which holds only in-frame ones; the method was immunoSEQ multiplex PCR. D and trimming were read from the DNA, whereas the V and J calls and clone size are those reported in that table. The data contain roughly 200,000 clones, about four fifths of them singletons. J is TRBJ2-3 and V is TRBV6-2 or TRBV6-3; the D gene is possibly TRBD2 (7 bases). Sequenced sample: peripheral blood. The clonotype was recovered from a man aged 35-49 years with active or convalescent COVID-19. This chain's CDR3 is CASSTGGPLSDTQYF. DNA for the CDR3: TGTGCCAGCAGTACGGGGGGCCCCCTCTCAGATACGCAGTATTTT.